This T cell receptor beta chain was sequenced for a study of monozygotic twins with inflammatory bowel disease. The CDR3 has 15 residues. Germline CDR1 and CDR2: MNHEY and SMNVEV (reference sequence). Broader study findings: IBD patients share fewer clonotypes with other people than healthy twins do, especially with disease activity. The data offered no way to tell different T cell subtypes apart.

With the 5' RACE reads reprocessed, TCRdb shows one record per CDR3 protein and no DNA. This repertoire includes approximately 390,000 distinct CDR3 sequences. Comment on this clonotype: What it binds is not known.

Specimen: blood. The V and J genes are TRBV27 and TRBJ2-1; TCRdb calls TRBD1, which cannot be checked without DNA. This TCR came from a human donor with ulcerative colitis or Crohn's disease, or a healthy co-twin of an affected twin (not recorded which). The CDR3 sequence is CASRRGASLYNEQFF.